This passage covers 30 T cell receptor beta chains from one sample sequenced in a study of control samples from healthy donors and cancer patients. Here immunoSEQ multiplex PCR was the method, and the copy in TCRdb shows in-frame clones only, minus some. The sample records about 120,000 clones, around 92% being singletons. The sequenced sample was blood. These receptors originate from a woman aged 45-65 years in good health.

The chain carries TRBV6-5 and TRBJ1-6, with D maybe TRBD1 (6 bases). Trimming took 7 bases from V and 5 from J, leaving 15 bases between them. CDR1 MNHEY and CDR2 SVGAGI come from the germline V gene. The CDR3 has 15 residues. Here the CDR3 DNA reads TGTGCCAGCAAAACAGGGATGGGCCATAATTCACCCCTCCACTTT. It specifies CASKTGMGHNSPLHF.

V usage is TRBV18 and J usage is TRBJ1-1; maybe TRBD1 (5 bases). CDR1 and CDR2 (germline): KGHSH, LQKENI. This CDR3 contains 15 residues. The germline V and J ends were trimmed by 3 bases and 1 base, with 12 bases remaining between them. The CDR3 reads CASSPPGTRNTEAFF. The CDR3 DNA reads TGTGCCAGCTCACCGCCAGGGACCCGGAACACTGAAGCTTTCTTT. The whole variable domain, remainder taken from reference TRBV18 and TRBJ1-1, is NAGVMQNPRHLVRRRGQEARLRCSPMKGHSHVYWYRQLPEEGLKFMVYLQKENIIDESGMPKERFSAEFPKEGPSILRIQQVVRGDSAAYFCASSPPGTRNTEAFFGQGTRLTVV.

The chain links TRBV3-1 (or the pseudogene TRBV3-2) to TRBJ1-6, with a tentative D call TRBD1 (6 bases). In germline, CDR1 is LGHDT, CDR2 YNNKEL (reference sequence). V lost 5 bases to trimming and J lost 5 bases, with 7 bases between them. This CDR3 is built from 13 residues. CDR3 protein: CASSKGDNSPLHF. The CDR3 DNA reads as TGTGCCAGCAGCAAGGGGGATAATTCACCCCTCCACTTT.

There are a few counts of this clone. The genes are TRBV2 and TRBJ2-7; D possibly corresponds to TRBD1 (5 bases). Germline lookup yields CDR1 SNHLY and CDR2 FYNNEI. The CDR3 length is 12 residues. V was trimmed by 4 bases and J by 7 bases, leaving 11 bases between them. CDR3 protein: CASSGQPLEQYF. The CDR3 DNA reads TGTGCCAGCAGTGGACAGCCCCTAGAGCAGTACTTC.

This chain joins TRBV4-2 and TRBJ2-3; a possible D gene is TRBD2 (6 bases). CDR1 is LGHNA, CDR2 YNFKEQ, per germline. Trimming pared 1 base from V and 6 bases from J, leaving 11 bases between. The length of the CDR3 is 14 residues. CDR3 nucleotides: TGTGCCAGCAGCCAAGGGGCTAGCGCGGATACGCAGTATTTT. It codes for CASSQGASADTQYF.

The CDR3 is CASSPAEGSPGEKLFF. In DNA form, the CDR3 reads TGTGCCAGCTCACCCGCAGAGGGGTCCCCCGGGGAAAAACTGTTTTTT. This chain links TRBV18 with TRBJ1-4; D possibly corresponds to TRBD1 (5 bases). Germline-derived CDR1 and CDR2 are KGHSH and LQKENI. Trimming took 3 bases from V and 8 from J, leaving 19 bases between them. The CDR3 runs to 16 residues.

The CDR3 bases are TGCAGCGTTACAAACAGGGGACGCGGCGAGCAGTACTTC. Amino acids: CSVTNRGRGEQYF. The gene calls are TRBV29-1 and TRBJ2-7; 7 nucleotides line up with TRBD1. Germline V gene data show CDR1 as SQVTM and CDR2 as ANQGSEA. V trimming: 5 bases; J trimming: 6 bases; junction bases outside the gene matches: 10. The CDR3 runs to 13 residues.

This chain links TRBV5-1 with TRBJ1-1; D might be TRBD1 (5 bases). The germline CDR1 and CDR2 sequences are SGHRS and YFSETQ. V dropped 0 bases and J dropped 1 base, with 10 bases sitting between them. This CDR3 is 15 amino acids long. Here the CDR3 DNA reads TGCGCCAGCAGCTTGGAAAGGGGAACGAACACTGAAGCTTTCTTT. As protein: CASSLERGTNTEAFF.

The gene calls are TRBV11-2 and TRBJ1-4; no clear D gene. The V end lost 3 bases, the J end lost 0 bases, and 5 bases lay between the germline ends. Germline values: CDR1 SGHAT, CDR2 FQNNGV. The CDR3 extends over 14 amino acids. CDR3 sequence (DNA): TGTGCCAGCAGCTTCCGTGCAACTAATGAAAAACTGTTTTTT. It specifies CASSFRATNEKLFF.

The rearrangement joins TRBV5-6 to TRBJ1-1; maybe TRBD1 (5 bases). The CDR3 spans 14 residues. Germline CDR1 and CDR2: SGHDT and YYEEEE. V gave up 3 bases and J gave up 1 base, with 10 bases separating them. The CDR3 nucleotides read TGTGCCAGCAGCTATCCTACAGGGAACACTGAAGCTTTCTTT. Residues: CASSYPTGNTEAFF.

This clone has just one count. The chain is built from TRBV3-1 (or the pseudogene TRBV3-2) and TRBJ2-3; the match to TRBD2 covers 11 bases. The CDR3 has 15 amino acids. J gave up 5 bases and V 1 base, and 2 bases lay outside the gene matches. Per germline, CDR1 LGHDT and CDR2 YNNKEL (reference sequence). The CDR3 DNA follows: TGTGCCAGCAGCCAAGTAGCGGGGGGGCTAGATACGCAGTATTTT. Protein: CASSQVAGGLDTQYF.

This clone was recorded only once. The chain carries TRBV13 and TRBJ1-3; 8 positions match TRBD1. The germline V gene encodes CDR1 PRHDT and CDR2 FYEKMQ (reference sequence). The CDR3 loop spans 17 amino acids. V gave up 5 bases and J gave up 0 bases; unmatched junction bases: 9. This chain's CDR3 is CASSPDRGSLSGNTIYF. The CDR3 DNA reads TGTGCCAGCAGCCCTGACAGGGGAAGCCTCTCTGGAAACACCATATATTTT.

This chain uses TRBV28 with TRBJ1-1, with no clear D. V was trimmed by 7 bases and J by 2 bases, leaving 11 bases between them. CDR1 MDHEN and CDR2 SYDVKM come from the germline V gene. The CDR3 runs to 13 residues. The CDR3 loop reads CASTSLLNTEAFF. As DNA, the CDR3 is TGTGCCAGCACCTCCCTCCTAAACACTGAAGCTTTCTTT.

The chain uses TRBV28 and TRBJ1-2; D is undetermined. This CDR3 is 13 amino acids long. Trimming took 6 bases from V and 7 from J, leaving 15 bases between them. CDR1 is MDHEN, CDR2 SYDVKM, per germline. CDR3 amino acids: CASSNIPAAGYTF. CDR3 DNA sequence: TGTGCCAGCAGCAACATTCCGGCTGCTGGCTACACCTTC.

The gene calls are TRBV7-2 and TRBJ2-1, with 8 bases fitting TRBD1. CDR1 and CDR2 from the germline V gene are SGHTA and FQGNSA. The CDR3 loop spans 17 amino acids. The V gene end was trimmed by 0 bases and the J gene end by 7 bases; junction bases not matched to a gene: 11. The DNA for the CDR3 is TGTGCCAGCAGCTTAGCGAAGGGACAGGTTTCGTATAATGAGCAGTTCTTC. Amino acid sequence: CASSLAKGQVSYNEQFF.

The chain uses TRBV28 and TRBJ1-6, with D possibly matching TRBD1 (5 bases). The CDR3 is made up of 14 amino acids. The V end lost 3 bases, the J end lost 10 bases, and 13 bases lay between the germline ends. Germline V CDR1 and CDR2: MDHEN, SYDVKM. The CDR3 coding sequence is TGTGCCAGCAGTTTTACAGGCCTGGGGTCACCCCTCCACTTT. Protein product: CASSFTGLGSPLHF. The full variable domain, with the rest looked up from reference TRBV28 and TRBJ1-6, is DVKVTQSSRYLVKRTGEKVFLECVQDMDHENMFWYRQDPGLGLRLIYFSYDVKMKEKGDIPEGYSVSREKKERFSLILESASTNQTSMYLCASSFTGLGSPLHFGNGTRLTVT.

The J gene is TRBJ2-2, the V gene TRBV7-2; TRBD2 might be the D (5 bases). This CDR3 is 14 amino acids long. V shed 2 bases and J shed 5 bases, with 9 bases lying between them. The V gene's germline CDR1 is SGHTA and CDR2 FQGNSA. The CDR3 reads CASSLSTGTGELFF. DNA of the CDR3: TGTGCCAGCAGCTTATCTACGGGGACCGGGGAGCTGTTTTTT.

This clone was seen only a few times. This chain joins TRBV5-1 and TRBJ1-2, with 8 bases matching TRBD1. From germline, CDR1 is SGHRS and CDR2 YFSETQ. V lost 2 bases, J lost 4 bases, and 7 bases stayed unmatched. The CDR3 totals 15 residues. CDR3: CASSLGQGGGYGYTF. CDR3 nucleotide sequence: TGCGCCAGCAGCTTAGGACAGGGAGGGGGCTATGGCTACACCTTC.

V and J are TRBV10-3 and TRBJ2-7; 10 positions match TRBD2. Germline CDR1 and CDR2: ENHRY and SYGVKD. V shed 7 bases, J shed 3 bases, and the junction held 6 bases outside the gene matches. The CDR3 consists of 14 residues. CDR3 nucleotide sequence: TGTGCCATCAAAGGGACTAGCGAGCGCTACGAGCAGTACTTC. It translates to CAIKGTSERYEQYF.

The V gene is TRBV18, the J gene TRBJ2-2, with TRBD1 matching over 11 bases. The CDR3 runs 20 residues. Per the germline V gene, CDR1 is KGHSH and CDR2 is LQKENI. V gave up 3 bases and J gave up 0 bases; unmatched junction bases: 12. This CDR3 is CASSPTLGQGDLANTGELFF. The CDR3 coding sequence is TGTGCCAGCTCACCGACCTTGGGACAGGGGGACCTCGCGAACACCGGGGAGCTGTTTTTT. The entire variable domain, with the rest obtained from reference TRBV18 and TRBJ2-2, is as follows: NAGVMQNPRHLVRRRGQEARLRCSPMKGHSHVYWYRQLPEEGLKFMVYLQKENIIDESGMPKERFSAEFPKEGPSILRIQQVVRGDSAAYFCASSPTLGQGDLANTGELFFGEGSRLTVL.

The chain recombines TRBV6-6 with TRBJ1-4; 12 bases line up with TRBD1. After removal of 6 bases from V and 8 bases from J, the junction contained 7 bases not matched to a gene. CDR3 length equals 15 residues. CDR1 and CDR2 (germline): MNHNY, SVGAGI (reference sequence). In DNA form, the CDR3 reads TGTGCCAGCAGCCAGGGACAGGGGGCCGGCGAAAAACTGTTTTTT. It translates to CASSQGQGAGEKLFF.

This chain uses TRBV24-1 with TRBJ2-1, with TRBD1 matching over 9 bases. The CDR3 contains 15 residues. Germline V CDR1 and CDR2: KGHDR, SFDVKD. The trim removed 2 bases at V and 7 bases at J, leaving 5 bases unmatched. The CDR3 region is CATSDSGTGSNEQFF. DNA of the CDR3: TGTGCCACCAGTGATTCCGGGACAGGGTCGAATGAGCAGTTCTTC.

The chain has TRBV7-6 and TRBJ2-4, with D perhaps being TRBD1 or TRBD2 (5 bases each). This CDR3 is built from 16 residues. Looked up from germline, CDR1 is SGHVS and CDR2 is FNYEAQ. Trimming cost V 6 bases and J 0 bases, with 15 bases left between them. As DNA, the CDR3 is TGTGCCAGCAGTCCGGGACGGCTTATAGCCAAAAACATTCAGTACTTC. Its translation is CASSPGRLIAKNIQYF.

The genes are TRBV5-6 and TRBJ2-3, with D uncertain. Germline V CDR1 and CDR2: SGHDT, YYEEEE. The CDR3 is made up of 18 amino acids. V lost 1 base and J lost 0, with 18 bases in between. Here the CDR3 reads CASSLTENNRPSTDTQYF. CDR3 nucleotides: TGTGCCAGCAGCTTGACTGAAAATAACAGACCTAGCACAGATACGCAGTATTTT.

This sequence joins TRBV10-1 and TRBJ1-1; D gene unclear. V lost 2 bases and J lost 11, with 15 bases in between. Germline V gene data show CDR1 as WNHNN and CDR2 as SYGVQD (reference sequence). The CDR3 contains 13 residues. DNA of the CDR3: TGCGCCAGCAGTGAGGATTCGGCAGGTCCGGCTTTCTTT. It is translated as CASSEDSAGPAFF.

The chain combines TRBV5-1 with TRBJ2-7; 7 positions match TRBD1. CDR1 and CDR2 from the germline V gene are SGHRS and YFSETQ. The CDR3 consists of 16 residues. V was clipped by 0 bases and J by 4 bases; unmatched bases: 10. CDR3 DNA: TGCGCCAGCAGCTTGGATACCGGGACAGCAATATACGAGCAGTACTTC. Protein sequence: CASSLDTGTAIYEQYF.

The chain is built from TRBV6-1 and TRBJ1-2; no clear D. The length of the CDR3 is 12 residues. Germline V gene data show CDR1 as MNHNS and CDR2 as SASEGT. Trimming left V 2 bases short and J 8 bases short, with 9 bases between. CDR3 residues: CASSEIGRGYTF. In DNA form, the CDR3 reads TGTGCCAGCAGTGAAATTGGGCGGGGCTACACCTTC.

The V and J genes are TRBV25-1 and TRBJ2-5, with 12 bases identical to TRBD2. Germline V gene lookup returns CDR1 MGHDK and CDR2 SYGVNS. The ends lost 6 bases at V and 2 bases at J; junction bases unmatched: 7. This CDR3 contains 16 residues. CDR3 bases: TGTGCCAGCAGCCCCCGGACTAGCGGGAAGCAAGAGACCCAGTACTTC. Encoded protein: CASSPRTSGKQETQYF.

This clone was observed once. V and J are TRBV28 and TRBJ1-1; D is possibly TRBD1 (5 bases). Germline CDR1 is MDHEN and CDR2 is SYDVKM. This CDR3 is 14 amino acids long. V dropped 7 bases and J dropped 3 bases, with 15 bases sitting between them. The CDR3 loop reads CASTQMGRDTEAFF. The CDR3 DNA sequence: TGTGCCAGCACCCAGATGGGACGGGACACTGAAGCTTTCTTT.

The V and J genes are TRBV28 and TRBJ2-5, with D perhaps matching TRBD1 or TRBD2 (5 bases each). The CDR3 has 14 residues. Germline CDR1 MDHEN, CDR2 SYDVKM. With 8 bases removed from V and 6 bases from J, the gap between germline ends came to 19 bases. In DNA form, the CDR3 reads TGTGCCAGCGGGGGACGGCCCATCGACCAGACCCAGTACTTC. Translation: CASGGRPIDQTQYF.